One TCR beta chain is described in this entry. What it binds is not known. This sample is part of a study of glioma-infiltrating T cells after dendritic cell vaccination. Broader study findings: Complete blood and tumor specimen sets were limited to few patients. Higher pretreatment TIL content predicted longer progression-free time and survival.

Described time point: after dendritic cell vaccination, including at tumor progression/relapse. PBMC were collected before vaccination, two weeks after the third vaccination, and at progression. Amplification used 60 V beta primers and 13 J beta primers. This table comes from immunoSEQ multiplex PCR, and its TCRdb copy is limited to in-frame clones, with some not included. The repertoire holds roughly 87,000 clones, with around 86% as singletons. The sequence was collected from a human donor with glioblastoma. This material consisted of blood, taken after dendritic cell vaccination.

CDR3 coding DNA: TGCGCCAGCAGCCAAACTGGTGACATAGTCGATCGCAATCAGCCCCAGCATTTT. It translates to CASSQTGDIVDRNQPQHF. V gene TRBV4-1 combines with J gene TRBJ1-5, with D hard to call. The germline V gene has CDR1 MGHRA and CDR2 YSYEKL. The CDR3 runs to 18 residues. V dropped 2 bases and J dropped 2 bases, with 19 bases sitting between them.